This TCR beta chain emerged from a study of PD-1 blockade in classical Hodgkin lymphoma. Study outcomes and limitations: Newly diagnosed patients were said to have less baseline TCR diversity than healthy donors did. Why repertoires differed is undefined; disease activity or prior therapy possibly contributed. With CD4+ cells, TCR diversity rose significantly by C4D1, but not with CD8+ cells.

Germline CDR1 SGHNT, CDR2 YYREEE (reference sequence). The CDR3 loop spans 15 amino acids. V lost 4 bases to trimming and J lost 8 bases; unmatched junction nucleotides: 11. Time point described: cycle 4 day 1 (C4D1), after more than five weeks of nivolumab. All patients experienced relapse after autologous stem cell transplantation, and brentuximab vedotin exposure was variable. Isolation of CD4+ T cells from thawed PBMCs was performed by magnetic negative selection. Using immunoSEQ multiplex PCR, the repertoire was profiled, and TCRdb retains in-frame clones only, with some absent. The sample has about 11,000 clones; around 74% are singletons. This clone was seen just once. Its antigen is undetermined.

Sample: CD4+ T cells from blood, taken before the fourth cycle of nivolumab. This receptor was obtained from a human donor with classical Hodgkin lymphoma. The chain recombines TRBV5-4 with TRBJ2-1; 8 bases are shared with TRBD1. The CDR3 coding sequence is TGTGCCAGCAGCAAGGACAGGGAATTTGGCGATGAGCAGTTCTTC. This gives the protein CASSKDREFGDEQFF.